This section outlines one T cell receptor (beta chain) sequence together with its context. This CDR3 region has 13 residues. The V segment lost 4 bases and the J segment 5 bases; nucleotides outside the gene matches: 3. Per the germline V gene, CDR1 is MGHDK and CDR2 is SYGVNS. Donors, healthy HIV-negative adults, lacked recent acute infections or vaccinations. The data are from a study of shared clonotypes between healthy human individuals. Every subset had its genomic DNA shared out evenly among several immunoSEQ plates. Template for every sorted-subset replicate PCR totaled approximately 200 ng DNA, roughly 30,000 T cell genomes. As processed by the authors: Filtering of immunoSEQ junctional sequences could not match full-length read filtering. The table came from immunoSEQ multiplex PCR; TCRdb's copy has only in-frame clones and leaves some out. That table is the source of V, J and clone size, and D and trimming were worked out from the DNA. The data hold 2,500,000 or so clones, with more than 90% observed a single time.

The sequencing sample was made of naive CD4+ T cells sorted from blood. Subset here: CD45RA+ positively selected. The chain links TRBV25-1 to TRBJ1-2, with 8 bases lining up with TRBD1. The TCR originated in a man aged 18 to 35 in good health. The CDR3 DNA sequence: TGTGCCAGCAGTGGATGGACAGGGTATGGCTACACCTTC. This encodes CASSGWTGYGYTF.